The T cell receptor (beta chain) described here comes from a study of T cell responses to AZD1222 COVID-19 vaccine. Study results and limitations: The donor cohort was predominantly white British with a female majority, and clonal diversity may have been underestimated.

Germline CDR1 is MNHEY and CDR2 is SMNVEV (reference sequence). J was trimmed by 3 bases and V by 2 bases; bases with no gene match: 7. The CDR3 runs to 16 residues. Sequenced by immunoSEQ multiplex PCR; TCRdb stores in-frame clones only, minus some. Of fewer than 150,000 clones listed, 85% to 90% are singletons. Notes on this clone: Antigen specificity is unknown.

Specimen: peripheral blood, collected on day 0 of AZD1222 vaccination. The receptor comes from an adult in good health. The genes are TRBV27 and TRBJ2-1; 7 bases map to TRBD2. CDR3 in DNA: TGTGCCAGCAGTTTAAAGGGGAGCGGGATCTACAATGAGCAGTTCTTC. Encoded protein: CASSLKGSGIYNEQFF.